These 23 T cell receptor beta chains came from one sample sequenced in a study of long-term antiretroviral therapy in people with HIV. Investigators performed immunoSEQ version v3.0 at survey level. TCRdb's copy holds only in-frame clones and misses some; the assay was immunoSEQ multiplex PCR. The data contain 4,500 or so clones, 88% of them seen just once; the ten biggest clones take up under 6.5%. This specimen consisted of unsorted PBMCs, obtained 1.3 years after starting antiretroviral therapy. The receptors derive from a woman in her forties or fifties with HIV.

This clone has just a few counts. This chain uses TRBV6-5 with TRBJ1-6; D perhaps matches TRBD1 (6 bases). This CDR3 has 15 amino acids. From germline, CDR1 is MNHEY and CDR2 SVGAGI. Between the trimmed V and J ends, which lost 6 bases and 5 bases, there was a span of 14 bases. The CDR3 sequence is CASSLQGRHNSPLHF. CDR3 nucleotide sequence: TGTGCCAGCAGCCTCCAGGGGAGGCATAATTCACCCCTCCACTTT.

The chain couples TRBV11-2 to TRBJ2-1; a possible D gene is TRBD1 (6 bases). This CDR3 spans 16 amino acids. Germline V gene sequence: CDR1 SGHAT, CDR2 FQNNGV. Trimming stripped 8 bases from V and 4 bases from J, with 21 bases between. The CDR3 nucleotides read TGTGCCAGCGGCGATTCCGAACAGGGCACGTACAATGAGCAGTTCTTC. Translated, it gives CASGDSEQGTYNEQFF.

This clone was detected only once. The chain couples TRBV2 to TRBJ1-6; D is unresolved. The CDR3 loop spans 13 amino acids. Between the trimmed V and J ends, which lost 5 bases and 5 bases, there was a span of 7 bases. CDR1 is SNHLY and CDR2 is FYNNEI in the germline V gene. The CDR3 nucleotides read TGTGCCAGCAGTCCGCTGAATAATTCACCCCTCCACTTT. Its protein product is CASSPLNNSPLHF.

The V call is TRBV19, the J call TRBJ1-1, with D unresolved. Germline V gene data show CDR1 as LNHDA and CDR2 as SQIVND (reference sequence). V lost 5 bases and J 1 base, leaving 5 bases between the germline ends. This CDR3 has 12 residues. CDR3 in amino acids: CASSLGNTEAFF. The CDR3 DNA follows: TGTGCCAGTAGTCTGGGGAACACTGAAGCTTTCTTT. Full variable domain (remainder filled in from reference TRBV19 and TRBJ1-1): DGGITQSPKYLFRKEGQNVTLSCEQNLNHDAMYWYRQDPGQGLRLIYYSQIVNDFQKGDIAEGYSVSREKKESFPLTVTSAQKNPTAFYLCASSLGNTEAFFGQGTRLTVV.

The V call is TRBV28, the J call TRBJ1-2, with D perhaps matching TRBD1 (5 bases). V was cut by 6 bases and J by 4 bases, with 15 bases left in between. The CDR3 extends over 14 amino acids. Germline V gene data show CDR1 as MDHEN and CDR2 as SYDVKM. CDR3: CASSPGGRVYGYTF. CDR3 nucleotide sequence: TGTGCCAGCAGCCCCGGCGGCAGGGTCTATGGCTACACCTTC.

This clone is judged large. The V gene is TRBV7-9, the J gene TRBJ1-5; no reliable D call. Trimming stripped 1 base from V and 0 bases from J, with 1 base between. The CDR3 extends over 13 amino acids. From germline, CDR1 is SEHNR and CDR2 FQNEAQ (reference sequence). CDR3 DNA: TGTGCCAGCAGCTTAGATAGCAATCAGCCCCAGCATTTT. As protein: CASSLDSNQPQHF. The full variable domain, completed using reference TRBV7-9 and TRBJ1-5, is DTGVSQNPRHKITKRGQNVTFRCDPISEHNRLYWYRQTLGQGPEFLTYFQNEAQLEKSRLLSDRFSAERPKGSFSTLEIQRTEQGDSAMYLCASSLDSNQPQHFGDGTRLSIL.

CDR3: CASRWTGSYNSPLHF. The CDR3 bases are TGTGCCAGCAGATGGACAGGGTCCTATAATTCACCCCTCCACTTT. The chain recombines TRBV2 with TRBJ1-6, with 8 bases matching TRBD1. The CDR3 length is 15 residues. Germline lookup yields CDR1 SNHLY and CDR2 FYNNEI. The V gene end was trimmed by 6 bases and the J gene end by 1 base; junction bases not matched to a gene: 2.

The rearrangement joins TRBV6-1 to TRBJ2-7; D is unclear. V was pared by 8 bases and J by 0 bases, with 14 bases between. The length of the CDR3 is 14 residues. Germline CDR1 MNHNS, CDR2 SASEGT. The CDR3 loop reads CASQRAFPSYEQYV. As DNA, the CDR3 is TGTGCCAGCCAAAGGGCCTTCCCCTCCTACGAGCAGTACGTC.

V and J are TRBV27 and TRBJ2-1; TRBD2 agrees at 14 bases. CDR1 and CDR2 (germline): MNHEY, SMNVEV (reference sequence). This CDR3 has 18 amino acids. The trim removed 2 bases at V and 2 bases at J, leaving 5 bases unmatched. CDR3 DNA sequence: TGTGCCAGCAGTTTAGTTGGGACTAGCGGGGGCCCCTACAATGAGCAGTTCTTC. Translated, it gives CASSLVGTSGGPYNEQFF.

This chain connects TRBV7-9 to TRBJ1-2; no definite D call. V was pared by 6 bases and J by 6 bases, with 14 bases between. This CDR3 contains 13 residues. Germline CDR1 SEHNR, CDR2 FQNEAQ (reference sequence). In DNA form, the CDR3 reads TGTGCCAGCAGGTGGGCCCCCTCGGATGGCTACACCTTC. Its translation: CASRWAPSDGYTF.

The V gene is TRBV30, the J gene TRBJ1-5; perhaps TRBD1 as D (5 bases). V was shortened by 2 bases and J by 7 bases, with 15 bases between the two germline ends. Per germline, CDR1 GTSNPN and CDR2 SVGIG (reference sequence). The CDR3 sequence is 14 residues long. CDR3 nucleotides: TGTGCCTGGAGTAGGGGCCCGACGGGCCAGCCCCAGCATTTT. Translation: CAWSRGPTGQPQHF.

This clone was seen a single time. This chain uses TRBV27 with TRBJ2-4, with 8 positions matching TRBD1. The germline CDR1 and CDR2 sequences are MNHEY and SMNVEV (reference sequence). This CDR3 has 13 amino acids. V lost 3 bases, J lost 6 bases, and 1 base stayed unmatched. The CDR3 spells CASSFTGGNIQYF. The DNA of the CDR3 is TGTGCCAGCAGTTTTACAGGGGGAAACATTCAGTACTTC.

The chain couples TRBV30 to TRBJ1-1; TRBD1 aligns across 7 bases. Germline V CDR1 and CDR2: GTSNPN, SVGIG (reference sequence). V shed 3 bases and J 8 bases; nucleotides not matched to a gene: 9. The CDR3 is 13 residues long. DNA for the CDR3: TGTGCCTGGAGCGAGACAGGGAAATCCGAAGCTTTCTTT. This encodes CAWSETGKSEAFF.

V usage is TRBV19 and J usage is TRBJ2-7, with 11 bases matching TRBD2. J gave up 1 base and V 5 bases, and 4 bases lay outside the gene matches. The length of the CDR3 is 15 residues. CDR1 is LNHDA and CDR2 is SQIVND in the germline V gene (reference sequence). DNA for the CDR3: TGTGCCAGTAGTCCCGGGACTAGCGGATCCTACGAGCAGTACTTC. It codes for CASSPGTSGSYEQYF.

This clone was recorded a few times. The chain is built from TRBV5-1 and TRBJ2-7; D remains ambiguous. Between the trimmed V and J ends, which lost 5 bases and 4 bases, there was a span of 10 bases. From germline, CDR1 is SGHRS and CDR2 YFSETQ. There are 12 residues in the CDR3. This chain's CDR3 is CASSQDGYEQYF. For the CDR3, the DNA is TGCGCCAGCAGTCAAGACGGATACGAGCAGTACTTC.

V and J are TRBV25-1 and TRBJ2-7, with D perhaps matching TRBD1 or TRBD2 (5 bases each). Germline CDR1 and CDR2: MGHDK and SYGVNS. CDR3 length: 15 amino acids. Trimming left V 5 bases short and J 4 bases short, with 18 bases between. CDR3 region: CASSTRGLEPYEQYF. DNA for the CDR3: TGTGCCAGCAGTACGAGGGGTCTTGAGCCGTACGAGCAGTACTTC.

The rearrangement links TRBV28 to TRBJ1-2; 7 bases align to TRBD1. Germline values: CDR1 MDHEN, CDR2 SYDVKM. V trimming: 6 bases; J trimming: 4 bases; junction bases outside the gene matches: 8. The CDR3 extends over 14 amino acids. As DNA, the CDR3 is TGTGCCAGCAGCGCGGACAGGATCACCTATGGCTACACCTTC. Protein: CASSADRITYGYTF.

In its sample, this clone was seen once. The V and J genes are TRBV27 and TRBJ1-2, with a tentative D call TRBD1 (6 bases). Germline loops: CDR1 MNHEY, CDR2 SMNVEV (reference sequence). V shed 2 bases and J shed 6 bases, with 16 bases lying between them. This CDR3 is 15 amino acids long. CDR3 in amino acids: CASSLGQGMGNGYTF. The CDR3 region has the DNA TGTGCCAGCAGTTTAGGTCAGGGGATGGGGAATGGCTACACCTTC.

This chain links TRBV21-1 with TRBJ2-2; the D call TRBD2 from the table was never checked on the DNA. TRBV21-1 is tagged as a pseudogene. The CDR3 extends over 14 amino acids. CDR3 nucleotide sequence: TGTGCCAGCAGCCTCCGCGTCCGGGACTGGGAGCTGTTTTTT. Translating it yields CASSLRVRDWELFF.

This chain connects TRBV19 to TRBJ1-6; no clear D gene. Germline assignment: CDR1 LNHDA and CDR2 SQIVND (reference sequence). The CDR3 extends over 13 amino acids. V lost 1 base, J lost 7 bases, and 5 bases lay in between. Here the CDR3 DNA reads TGTGCCAGTAGTATAGGAGGCAATTCACCCCTCCACTTT. This encodes CASSIGGNSPLHF.

The gene calls are TRBV5-1 and TRBJ2-7, with D possibly being TRBD2 (6 bases). Germline values: CDR1 SGHRS, CDR2 YFSETQ. V dropped 4 bases and J dropped 5 bases, with 16 bases sitting between them. There are 14 residues in the CDR3. The CDR3 DNA reads TGCGCCAGCAGCCCATGGGGGGTTCCCCACGAGCAGTACTTC. Translation gives CASSPWGVPHEQYF. The full variable domain, with the rest looked up from reference TRBV5-1 and TRBJ2-7, is KAGVTQTPRYLIKTRGQQVTLSCSPISGHRSVSWYQQTPGQGLQFLFEYFSETQRNKGNFPGRFSGRQFSNSRSEMNVSTLELGDSALYLCASSPWGVPHEQYFGPGTRLTVT.

This clone was observed a single time. V and J are TRBV5-4 and TRBJ1-2; TRBD1 is a possible D gene (5 bases). V dropped 0 bases and J dropped 6 bases, with 21 bases sitting between them. The CDR3 length is 17 residues. Germline V gives CDR1 SGHNT, CDR2 YYREEE (reference sequence). CDR3 protein: CASSLADSGDRYDGYTF. CDR3 DNA sequence: TGTGCCAGCAGCTTGGCCGACTCCGGGGACCGTTACGATGGCTACACCTTC. Looking up the rest from reference TRBV5-4 and TRBJ1-2 gives the full variable domain: ETGVTQSPTHLIKTRGQQVTLRCSSQSGHNTVSWYQQALGQGPQFIFQYYREEENGRGNFPPRFSGLQFPNYSSELNVNALELDDSALYLCASSLADSGDRYDGYTFGSGTRLTVV.

This clone was seen a handful of times. The chain couples TRBV2 to TRBJ2-5; D is perhaps TRBD1 or TRBD2 (5 bases each). The CDR3 length is 15 residues. The ends were cut back, 5 bases at V and 4 bases at J, with 17 bases in the middle. Germline V gene lookup returns CDR1 SNHLY and CDR2 FYNNEI. The CDR3 sequence: CASSSPRKGTETQYF. The CDR3 DNA sequence: TGTGCCAGCAGTTCCCCTAGAAAGGGGACAGAGACCCAGTACTTC.